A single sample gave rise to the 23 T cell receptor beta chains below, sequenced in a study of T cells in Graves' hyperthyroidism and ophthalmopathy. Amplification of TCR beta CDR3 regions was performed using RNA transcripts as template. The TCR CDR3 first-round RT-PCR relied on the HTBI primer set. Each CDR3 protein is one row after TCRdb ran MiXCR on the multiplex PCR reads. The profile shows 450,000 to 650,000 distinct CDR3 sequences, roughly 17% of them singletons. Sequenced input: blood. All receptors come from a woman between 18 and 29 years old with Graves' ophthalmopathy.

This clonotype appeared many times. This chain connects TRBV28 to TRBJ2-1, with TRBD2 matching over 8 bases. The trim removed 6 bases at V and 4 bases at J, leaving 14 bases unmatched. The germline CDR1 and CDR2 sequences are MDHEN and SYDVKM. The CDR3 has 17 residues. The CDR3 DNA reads TGTGCCAGCAGCCTACCCATACTAGCGGCGGGGTACAATGAGCAGTTCTTC. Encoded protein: CASSLPILAAGYNEQFF.

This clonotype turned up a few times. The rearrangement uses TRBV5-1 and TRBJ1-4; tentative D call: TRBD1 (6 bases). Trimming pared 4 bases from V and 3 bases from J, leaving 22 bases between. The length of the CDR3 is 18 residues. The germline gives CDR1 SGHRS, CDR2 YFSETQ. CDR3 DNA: TGCGCCAGCAGCGTCGCATATCCGGGCCCAGGGGCTAATGAAAAACTGTTTTTT. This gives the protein CASSVAYPGPGANEKLFF. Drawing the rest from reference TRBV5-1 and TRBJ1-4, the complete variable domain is KAGVTQTPRYLIKTRGQQVTLSCSPISGHRSVSWYQQTPGQGLQFLFEYFSETQRNKGNFPGRFSGRQFSNSRSEMNVSTLELGDSALYLCASSVAYPGPGANEKLFFGSGTQLSVL.

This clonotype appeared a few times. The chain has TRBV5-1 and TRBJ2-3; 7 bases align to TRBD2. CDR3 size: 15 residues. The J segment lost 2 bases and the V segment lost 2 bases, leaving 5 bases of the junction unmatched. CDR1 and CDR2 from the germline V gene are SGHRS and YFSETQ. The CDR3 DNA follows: TGCGCCAGCAGCTTCGGCCTAGCGGACACAGATACGCAGTATTTT. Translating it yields CASSFGLADTDTQYF.

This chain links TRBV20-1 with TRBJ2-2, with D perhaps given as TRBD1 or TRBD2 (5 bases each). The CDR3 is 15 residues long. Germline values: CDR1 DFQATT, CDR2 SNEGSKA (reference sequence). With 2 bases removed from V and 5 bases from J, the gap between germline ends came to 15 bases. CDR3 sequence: CSARRGGFWTGELFF. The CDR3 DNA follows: TGCAGTGCTAGAAGGGGCGGGTTCTGGACCGGGGAGCTGTTTTTT.

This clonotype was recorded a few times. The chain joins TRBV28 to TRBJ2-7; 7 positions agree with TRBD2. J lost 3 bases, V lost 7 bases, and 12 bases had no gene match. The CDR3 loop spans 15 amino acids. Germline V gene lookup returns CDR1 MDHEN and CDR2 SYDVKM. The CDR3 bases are TGTGCCAGCACCTATGTCGCGGGGGTTCTCTACGAGCAGTACTTC. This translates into CASTYVAGVLYEQYF.

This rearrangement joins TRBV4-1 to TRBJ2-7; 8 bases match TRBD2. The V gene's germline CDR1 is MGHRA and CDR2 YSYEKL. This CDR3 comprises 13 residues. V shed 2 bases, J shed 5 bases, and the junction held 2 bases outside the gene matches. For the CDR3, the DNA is TGCGCCAGCAGCCAACAGACTAGCGACGAGCAGTACTTC. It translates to CASSQQTSDEQYF.

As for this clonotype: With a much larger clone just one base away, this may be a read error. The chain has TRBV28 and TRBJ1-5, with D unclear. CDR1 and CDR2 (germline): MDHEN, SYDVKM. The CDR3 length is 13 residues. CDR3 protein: CAGSTDSNQPQHF. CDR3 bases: TGTGCCGGCAGTACAGATAGCAATCAGCCCCAGCATTTT.

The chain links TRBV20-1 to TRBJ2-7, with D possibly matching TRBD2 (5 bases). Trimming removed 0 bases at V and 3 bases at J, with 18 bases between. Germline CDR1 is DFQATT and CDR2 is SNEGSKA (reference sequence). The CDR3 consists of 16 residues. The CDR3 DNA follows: TGCAGTGCTAGAGACTACCGGCTAGCCGGTGACTACGAGCAGTACTTC. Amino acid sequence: CSARDYRLAGDYEQYF.

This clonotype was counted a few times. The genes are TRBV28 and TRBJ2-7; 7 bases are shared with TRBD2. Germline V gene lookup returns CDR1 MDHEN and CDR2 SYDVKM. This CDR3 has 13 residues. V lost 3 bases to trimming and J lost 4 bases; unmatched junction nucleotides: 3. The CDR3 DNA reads TGTGCCAGCAGTTTCGGGGGGAGATACGAGCAGTACTTC. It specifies CASSFGGRYEQYF.

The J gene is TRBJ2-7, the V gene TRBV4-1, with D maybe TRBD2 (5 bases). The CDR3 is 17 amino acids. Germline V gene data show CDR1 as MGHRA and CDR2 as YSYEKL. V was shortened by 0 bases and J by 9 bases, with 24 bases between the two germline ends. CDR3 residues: CASSQDETGIVLNGQYF. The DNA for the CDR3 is TGCGCCAGCAGCCAAGATGAGACGGGAATCGTTTTAAATGGGCAGTACTTC.

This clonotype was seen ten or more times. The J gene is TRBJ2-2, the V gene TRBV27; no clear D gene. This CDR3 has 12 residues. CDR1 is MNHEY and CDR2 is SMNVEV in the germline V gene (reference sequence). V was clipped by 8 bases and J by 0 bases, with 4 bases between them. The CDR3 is CASSSNTGELFF. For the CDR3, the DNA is TGTGCCAGCTCATCGAACACCGGGGAGCTGTTTTTT.

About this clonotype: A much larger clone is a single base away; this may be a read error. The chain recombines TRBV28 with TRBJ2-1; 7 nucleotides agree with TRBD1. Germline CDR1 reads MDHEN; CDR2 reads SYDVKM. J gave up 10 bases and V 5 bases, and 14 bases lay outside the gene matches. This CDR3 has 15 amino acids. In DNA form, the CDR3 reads TGTGCCAGCAGTCCGACTACGGGACAGATCTACGAGCAGTTCTTC. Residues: CASSPTTGQIYEQFF.

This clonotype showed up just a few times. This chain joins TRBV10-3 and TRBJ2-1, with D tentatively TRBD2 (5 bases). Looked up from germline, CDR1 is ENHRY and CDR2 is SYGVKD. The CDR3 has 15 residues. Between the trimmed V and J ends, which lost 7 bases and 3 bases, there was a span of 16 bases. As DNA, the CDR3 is TGTGCCATCACTGACGCCGGAGAGGGCTACAATGAGCAGTTCTTC. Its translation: CAITDAGEGYNEQFF.

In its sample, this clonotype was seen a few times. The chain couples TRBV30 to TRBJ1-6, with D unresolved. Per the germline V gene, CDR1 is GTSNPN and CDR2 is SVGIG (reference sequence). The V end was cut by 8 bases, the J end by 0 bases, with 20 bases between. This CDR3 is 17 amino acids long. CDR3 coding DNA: TGTGCCACGCGGGCCGGGCCCACGAGCTCCTATAATTCACCCCTCCACTTT. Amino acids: CATRAGPTSSYNSPLHF.

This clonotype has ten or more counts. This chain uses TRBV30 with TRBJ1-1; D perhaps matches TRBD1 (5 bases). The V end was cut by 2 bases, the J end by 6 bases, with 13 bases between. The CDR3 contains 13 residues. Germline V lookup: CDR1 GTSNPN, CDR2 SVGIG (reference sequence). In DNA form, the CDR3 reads TGTGCCTGGAGTCTTGACAGAGTGCCTGAAGCTTTCTTT. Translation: CAWSLDRVPEAFF.

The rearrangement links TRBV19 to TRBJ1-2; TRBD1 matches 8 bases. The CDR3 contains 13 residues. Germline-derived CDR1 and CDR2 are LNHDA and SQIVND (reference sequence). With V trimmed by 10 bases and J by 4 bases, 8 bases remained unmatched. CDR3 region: CATQDRALYGYTF. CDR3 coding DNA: TGTGCCACCCAGGACAGGGCTCTCTATGGCTACACCTTC.

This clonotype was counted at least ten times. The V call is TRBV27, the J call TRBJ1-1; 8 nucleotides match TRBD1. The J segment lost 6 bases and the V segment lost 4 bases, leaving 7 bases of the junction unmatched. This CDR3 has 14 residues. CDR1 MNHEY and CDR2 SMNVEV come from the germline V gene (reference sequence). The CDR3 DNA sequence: TGTGCCAGCAGTTCTCAGGGGGCGCGCTCTGAAGCTTTCTTT. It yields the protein CASSSQGARSEAFF.

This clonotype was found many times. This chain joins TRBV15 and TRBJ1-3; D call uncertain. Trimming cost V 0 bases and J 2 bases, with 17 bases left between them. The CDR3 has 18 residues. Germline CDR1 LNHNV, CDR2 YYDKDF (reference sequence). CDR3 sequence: CATSRDGKGRDPGNTIYF. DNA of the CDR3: TGTGCCACCAGCAGAGACGGAAAGGGAAGGGATCCTGGAAACACCATATATTTT.

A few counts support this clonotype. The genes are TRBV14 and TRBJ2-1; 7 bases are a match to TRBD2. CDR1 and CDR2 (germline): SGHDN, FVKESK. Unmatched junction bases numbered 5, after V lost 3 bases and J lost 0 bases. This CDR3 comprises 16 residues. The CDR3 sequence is CASSHLGGSSYNEQFF. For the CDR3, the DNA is TGTGCCAGCAGCCACCTCGGCGGGAGCTCCTACAATGAGCAGTTCTTC.

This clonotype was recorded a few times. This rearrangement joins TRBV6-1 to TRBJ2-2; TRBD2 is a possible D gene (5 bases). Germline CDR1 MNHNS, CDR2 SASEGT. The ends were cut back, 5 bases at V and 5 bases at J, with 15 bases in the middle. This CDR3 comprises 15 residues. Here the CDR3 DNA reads TGTGCCAGCAGTATCCCGGGAACCTTTACCGGGGAGCTGTTTTTT. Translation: CASSIPGTFTGELFF.

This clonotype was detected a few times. The DNA of the CDR3 is TGTGCCAGCTCTCCCGGGACAGGGATCTCTGGGGCCAACGTCCTGACTTTC. As protein: CASSPGTGISGANVLTF. The rearrangement joins TRBV2 to TRBJ2-6; 9 bases are a match to TRBD1. Germline CDR1 is SNHLY and CDR2 is FYNNEI. The CDR3 has 17 amino acids. The J segment lost 0 bases and the V segment lost 8 bases, leaving 8 bases of the junction unmatched.

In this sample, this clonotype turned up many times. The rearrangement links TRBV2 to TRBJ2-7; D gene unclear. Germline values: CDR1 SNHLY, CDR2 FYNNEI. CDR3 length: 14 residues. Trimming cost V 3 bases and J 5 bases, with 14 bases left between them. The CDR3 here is CASSEKASSHEQYF. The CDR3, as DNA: TGTGCCAGCAGTGAGAAGGCTTCTTCCCACGAGCAGTACTTC.

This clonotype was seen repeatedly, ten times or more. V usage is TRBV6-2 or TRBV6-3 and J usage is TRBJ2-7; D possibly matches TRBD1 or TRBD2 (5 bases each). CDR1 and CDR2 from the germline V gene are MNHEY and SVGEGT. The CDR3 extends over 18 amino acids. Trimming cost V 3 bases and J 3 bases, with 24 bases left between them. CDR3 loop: CASSYSGELSRENYEQYF. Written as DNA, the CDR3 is TGTGCCAGCAGTTATTCCGGCGAGCTCAGCAGGGAGAACTACGAGCAGTACTTC.